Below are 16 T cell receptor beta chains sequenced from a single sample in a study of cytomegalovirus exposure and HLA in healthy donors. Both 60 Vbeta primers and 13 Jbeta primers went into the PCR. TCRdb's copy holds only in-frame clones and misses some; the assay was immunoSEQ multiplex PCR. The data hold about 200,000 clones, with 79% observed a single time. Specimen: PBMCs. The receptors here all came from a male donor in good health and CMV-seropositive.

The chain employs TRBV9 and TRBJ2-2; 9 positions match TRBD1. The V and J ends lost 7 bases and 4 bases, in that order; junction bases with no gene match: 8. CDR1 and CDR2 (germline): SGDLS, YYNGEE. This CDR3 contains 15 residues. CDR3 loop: CASGPGDRATGELFF. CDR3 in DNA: TGTGCCAGCGGCCCCGGGGACAGGGCCACCGGGGAGCTGTTTTTT.

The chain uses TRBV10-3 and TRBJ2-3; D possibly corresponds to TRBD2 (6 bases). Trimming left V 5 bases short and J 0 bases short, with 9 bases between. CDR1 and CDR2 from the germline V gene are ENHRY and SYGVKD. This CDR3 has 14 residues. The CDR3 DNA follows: TGTGCCATCAGTTATAGCGGTAGCACAGATACGCAGTATTTT. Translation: CAISYSGSTDTQYF.

CDR3 DNA sequence: TGTGCCAGCAGCTCCCGAGAGCGACTTACTGAAGCTTTCTTT. Translated: CASSSRERLTEAFF. The gene calls are TRBV13 and TRBJ1-1; no clear D gene. The CDR3 spans 14 residues. V lost 4 bases and J lost 5, with 14 bases in between. Germline CDR1 reads PRHDT; CDR2 reads FYEKMQ (reference sequence).

CDR3 loop: CASSQGTSVRTGELFF. The CDR3 DNA reads TGTGCCAGCAGCCAAGGGACTAGCGTTCGTACCGGGGAGCTGTTTTTT. The V gene is TRBV7-9, the J gene TRBJ2-2; 10 bases are a match to TRBD2. This CDR3 spans 16 amino acids. Germline CDR1 and CDR2: SEHNR and FQNEAQ (reference sequence). Trimming cost V 5 bases and J 5 bases; bases outside gene matches: 8.

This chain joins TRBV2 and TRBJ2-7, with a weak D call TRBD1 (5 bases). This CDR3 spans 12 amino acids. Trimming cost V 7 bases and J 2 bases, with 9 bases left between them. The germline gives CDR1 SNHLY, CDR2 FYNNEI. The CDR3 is CASTTGTYEQYF. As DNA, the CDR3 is TGTGCCAGCACAACAGGCACCTACGAGCAGTACTTC.

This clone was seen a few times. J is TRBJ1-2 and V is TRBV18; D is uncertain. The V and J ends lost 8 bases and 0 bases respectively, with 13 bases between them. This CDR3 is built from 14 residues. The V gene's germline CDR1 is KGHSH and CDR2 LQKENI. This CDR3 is CASRPDISNYGYTF. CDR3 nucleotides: TGTGCCAGCCGCCCTGACATTTCTAACTATGGCTACACCTTC.

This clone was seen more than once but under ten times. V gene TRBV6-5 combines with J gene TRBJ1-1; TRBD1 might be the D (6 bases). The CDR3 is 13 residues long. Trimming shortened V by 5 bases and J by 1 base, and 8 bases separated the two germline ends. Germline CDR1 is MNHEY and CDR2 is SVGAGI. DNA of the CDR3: TGTGCCAGCAGTCGGACAGCGAACACTGAAGCTTTCTTT. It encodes CASSRTANTEAFF.

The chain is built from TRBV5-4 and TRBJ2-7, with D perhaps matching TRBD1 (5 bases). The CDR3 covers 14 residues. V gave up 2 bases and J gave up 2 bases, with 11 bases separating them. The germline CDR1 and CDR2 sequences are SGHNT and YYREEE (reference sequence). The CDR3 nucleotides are TGTGCCAGCAGCTTACAGGTTTCCCCCTACGAGCAGTACTTC. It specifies CASSLQVSPYEQYF.

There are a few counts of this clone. The CDR3 loop reads CAWSAPTPSGLEKLFF. The CDR3 DNA is TGTGCCTGGAGTGCCCCGACTCCCTCCGGATTGGAAAAACTGTTTTTT. The rearrangement joins TRBV30 to TRBJ1-4; D gene unclear. Germline V lookup: CDR1 GTSNPN, CDR2 SVGIG (reference sequence). The CDR3 is 16 residues long. The V end lost 1 base, the J end lost 8 bases, and 20 bases lay between the germline ends.

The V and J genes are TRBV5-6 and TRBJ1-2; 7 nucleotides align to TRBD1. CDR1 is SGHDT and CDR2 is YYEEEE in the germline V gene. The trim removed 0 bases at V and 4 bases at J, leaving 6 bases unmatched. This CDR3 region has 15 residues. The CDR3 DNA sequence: TGTGCCAGCAGCTTGGCCGGGGCAGGGGGCTATGGCTACACCTTC. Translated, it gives CASSLAGAGGYGYTF.

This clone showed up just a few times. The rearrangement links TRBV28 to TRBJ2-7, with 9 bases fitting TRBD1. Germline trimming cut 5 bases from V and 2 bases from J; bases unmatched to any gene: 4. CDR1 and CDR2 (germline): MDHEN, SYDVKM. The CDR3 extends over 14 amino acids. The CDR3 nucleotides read TGTGCCAGCAGTGGGACAGGGACTACCTACGAGCAGTACTTC. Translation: CASSGTGTTYEQYF.

DNA for the CDR3: TGCAGCGTTCCAGCGGGGGGGCCCGGAGATACGCAGTATTTT. Translation: CSVPAGGPGDTQYF. The genes are TRBV29-1 and TRBJ2-3; the match to TRBD2 covers 10 bases. Germline values: CDR1 SQVTM, CDR2 ANQGSEA. The CDR3 loop spans 14 amino acids. Trimming took 5 bases from V and 5 from J; bases not matched to a gene: 7.

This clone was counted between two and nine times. This CDR3 is CASSSQGVINYGYTF. The CDR3 DNA reads TGTGCCAGCAGCAGCCAGGGGGTAATCAACTATGGCTACACCTTC. The chain joins TRBV6-5 to TRBJ1-2; 7 positions match TRBD1. The CDR3 is 15 residues long. V lost 6 bases and J lost 2; bases outside the gene matches: 9. Germline-derived CDR1 and CDR2 are MNHEY and SVGAGI.

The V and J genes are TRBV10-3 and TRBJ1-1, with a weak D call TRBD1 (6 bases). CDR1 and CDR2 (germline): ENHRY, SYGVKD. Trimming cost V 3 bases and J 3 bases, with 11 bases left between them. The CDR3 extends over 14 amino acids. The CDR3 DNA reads TGTGCCATCAGTGACCGGGACATCGACACTGAAGCTTTCTTT. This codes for CAISDRDIDTEAFF.

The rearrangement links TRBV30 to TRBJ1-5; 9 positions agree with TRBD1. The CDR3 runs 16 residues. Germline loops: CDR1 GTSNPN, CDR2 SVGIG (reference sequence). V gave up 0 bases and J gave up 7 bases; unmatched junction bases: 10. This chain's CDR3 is CAWSVGTGFGGQPQHF. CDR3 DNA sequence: TGTGCCTGGAGTGTAGGGACAGGGTTTGGCGGCCAGCCCCAGCATTTT.

The CDR3 loop reads CASSNWGRPDSGANVLTF. The CDR3 nucleotides read TGTGCCAGCAGCAACTGGGGGAGGCCGGACTCTGGGGCCAACGTCCTGACTTTC. The chain employs TRBV9 and TRBJ2-6; TRBD2 might be the D (6 bases). Germline-derived CDR1 and CDR2 are SGDLS and YYNGEE. The CDR3 extends over 18 amino acids. The V gene lost 4 bases and the J gene lost 0 bases, with 17 bases spanning the gap.